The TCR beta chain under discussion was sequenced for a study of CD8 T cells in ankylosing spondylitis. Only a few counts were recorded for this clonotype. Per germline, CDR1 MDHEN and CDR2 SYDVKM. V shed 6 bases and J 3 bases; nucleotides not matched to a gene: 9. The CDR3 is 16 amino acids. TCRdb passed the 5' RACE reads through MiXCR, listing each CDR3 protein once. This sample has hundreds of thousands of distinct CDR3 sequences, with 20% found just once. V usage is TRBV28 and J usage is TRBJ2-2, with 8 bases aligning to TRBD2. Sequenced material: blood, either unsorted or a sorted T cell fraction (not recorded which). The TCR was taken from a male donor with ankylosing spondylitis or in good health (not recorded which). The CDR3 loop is CASSPNSGTDTGELFF. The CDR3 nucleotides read TGTGCCAGCAGCCCCAATAGCGGGACTGACACCGGGGAGCTGTTTTTT. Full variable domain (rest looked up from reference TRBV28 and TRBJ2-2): DVKVTQSSRYLVKRTGEKVFLECVQDMDHENMFWYRQDPGLGLRLIYFSYDVKMKEKGDIPEGYSVSREKKERFSLILESASTNQTSMYLCASSPNSGTDTGELFFGEGSRLTVL.